This T cell receptor beta chain was identified in a study of T cells expressing NK-cell markers. Background on the study: Seven of the eight sequenced donors were classified as HCMV-seropositive, and one was classified as seronegative.

Study-wide results and limits: The CD3+CD56-NKG2C+ fraction of a few donors was likewise dominated by these clonotypes.

CDR3 length: 13 amino acids. Germline V gene sequence: CDR1 SQVTM, CDR2 ANQGSEA. What made the TCR beta cDNA was 5'RACE template switching with UMIs. TCRdb reprocessed the 5' RACE reads and keeps a single row for each CDR3 protein, giving no DNA. Recorded for this sample: 200,000 to 300,000 distinct CDR3 sequences. About this clonotype: Its antigen remains unidentified.

This rearrangement joins TRBV29-1 to TRBJ2-2; there is no DNA to check the TCRdb D call of TRBD2. Sequencing was carried out using blood T cells: a sorted CD56 or NKG2C T cell subset, CD4+ or CD8+ T cells, or bulk PBMC T cells (not recorded which). The clonotype comes from a woman between 18 and 70 years old in good health. CDR3 protein: CSVAGVRGGELFF.